These T cell receptor beta chains were read from a single sample in a study of T-cell memory formation after mild COVID-19. From the 5' RACE reads, TCRdb called clonotypes with MiXCR, one entry per CDR3 protein. The sample holds under 300,000 distinct CDR3 sequences, 16% seen once. Sequences were obtained from PBMCs or a T cell subset sorted from them (not recorded which). The receptors were sampled from a man younger than 35 who had mild COVID-19 (a few samples of this study predate the infection). Cell type and time point are not known. Each CDR3 is given with its conserved first and last residue. The order of the fields is V gene, D gene, clone size, J gene, CDR3 length, CDR3 DNA, CDR3 protein. The D gene is left open where the match is weak. Part of the rows lack a size; the others show once, few, many or a class for expanded clones.

TRBV7-2	TRBD2	.	TRBJ2-4	16	TGTGCCAGCAGCTTAGGGCACAGCGGGGGGGAAAACATTCAGTACTTC	CASSLGHSGGENIQYF
TRBV4-1	.	.	TRBJ2-2	15	TGCGCCAGCAGCCAAAGTATAGGGAGCACCGGGGAGCTGTTTTTT	CASSQSIGSTGELFF
TRBV6-5	TRBD1	few	TRBJ1-6	14	TGTGCCAGCAGCCCGACAGGGGTTCTCTCACCCCTCCACTTT	CASSPTGVLSPLHF
TRBV20-1	.	few	TRBJ1-1	15	TGCAGTGCTAGTTTGTCAGGGTATATGAACACTGAAGCTTTCTTT	CSASLSGYMNTEAFF
TRBV11-2	TRBD2	few	TRBJ2-2	16	TGTGCCAGCAGCTTACTAGCGGGGGTCATCACCGGGGAGCTGTTTTTT	CASSLLAGVITGELFF
TRBV7-3	.	.	TRBJ1-1	13	TGTGCCAGCCAGGAGGGGCCGAACACTGAAGCTTTCTTT	CASQEGPNTEAFF
TRBV20-1	.	few	TRBJ2-4	15	TGCAGTGCTAGACTCATGGCCGGGGGGCACCTCATTCAGTACTTC	CSARLMAGGHLIQYF
TRBV7-9	.	few	TRBJ2-5	12	TGTGCCAGCAGCGCGACTGCTGAGACCCAGTACTTC	CASSATAETQYF
TRBV7-2	.	few	TRBJ2-2	12	TGTGCCAGCAGCTTAGCGGGGTGGGAGCTGTTTTTT	CASSLAGWELFF
TRBV11-2	TRBD1	few	TRBJ1-2	14	TGTGCCAGCAGCTCCCCTCGACAGGGCAATGGCTACACCTTC	CASSSPRQGNGYTF
TRBV7-9	.	.	TRBJ2-3	15	TGTGCCAGCAGCTTAAGGGCGAGGGTAACAGATACGCAGTATTTT	CASSLRARVTDTQYF
TRBV27	.	.	TRBJ1-5	13	TGTGCCAGCAGTTTAAACAGTTATCAGCCCCAGCATTTT	CASSLNSYQPQHF
TRBV7-2	.	.	TRBJ2-5	15	TGTGCCAGCAGCTCACAGGGTTATCGGACCGAGACCCAGTACTTC	CASSSQGYRTETQYF
TRBV4-1	.	.	TRBJ1-3	15	TGCGCCAGCAGCCAAGAAACCTCCCTTGGGGACACCATATATTTT	CASSQETSLGDTIYF
TRBV12-3/TRBV12-4	.	.	TRBJ2-5	12	TGTGCCAGCACCGACGAGCGGGAGACCCAGTACTTC	CASTDERETQYF
TRBV12-3/TRBV12-4	.	.	TRBJ2-1	21	TGTGCCAGCAGGGGAAGGGTATCGCGGGGTTTGAGAGTTGTGTCCTACAATGAGCAGTTCTTC	CASRGRVSRGLRVVSYNEQFF
TRBV5-5	.	few	TRBJ2-7	14	TGTGCCAGCAGCTCGAGTTCGGGTCGCTACGAGCAGTACTTC	CASSSSSGRYEQYF
TRBV25-1	.	many	TRBJ2-7	13	TGTGCCAGCAGTGAAGACGGCTCCTACGAGCAGTACTTC	CASSEDGSYEQYF
TRBV24-1	.	.	TRBJ1-2	13	TGTGCCACCAGGACTGAGGACGCGAATGGCTACACCTTC	CATRTEDANGYTF
TRBV7-2	.	.	TRBJ2-3	14	TGTGCCAGCAGCCAAGCTGGGAGCACAGATACGCAGTATTTT	CASSQAGSTDTQYF
TRBV24-1	.	.	TRBJ2-5	13	TGTGCCACCAGTGGAGAGGTAGTCGAGACCCAGTACTTC	CATSGEVVETQYF
TRBV24-1	.	few	TRBJ2-4	17	TGTGCCACCATCCCGGAGGGGTGTGGACGCGGTGGGGACATTCAGTACTTC	CATIPEGCGRGGDIQYF
TRBV3-1	.	.	TRBJ1-1	14	TGTGCCAGCAGCCAGCAGGGCTGGAACACTGAAGCTTTCTTT	CASSQQGWNTEAFF
TRBV28	.	.	TRBJ2-1	12	TGTGCCAGCAGATCGGGCCCCCAGGGGCAGTTCTTC	CASRSGPQGQFF
TRBV9	.	few	TRBJ2-5	14	TGTGCCAGCAGCGTAGCGGGGACGTCGGAGACCCAGTACTTC	CASSVAGTSETQYF
TRBV7-2	.	many	TRBJ2-3	14	TGTGCCAGCAGCCCCCGGACTACCACAGATACGCAGTATTTT	CASSPRTTTDTQYF
TRBV20-1	.	.	TRBJ1-2	11	TGCAGTGCTTGGACGGACTATGGCTACACCTTC	CSAWTDYGYTF
TRBV28	.	.	TRBJ1-1	12	TGTGCCAGCAGTTTCCGCTCTGGAGGAGCTTTCTTT	CASSFRSGGAFF
TRBV4-1	.	.	TRBJ2-2	14	TGCGCCAGCAGCCCGGTCTGGGTCACCGGGGAGCTGTTTTTT	CASSPVWVTGELFF
TRBV5-1	.	many	TRBJ2-3	14	TGCGCCAGCAAGCACGGGCAGGGGGGAGATACGCAGTATTTT	CASKHGQGGDTQYF
TRBV10-3	.	few	TRBJ2-7	15	TGTGCCATCAGTGAGTCCTCGGCCAACTCCTACGAGCAGTACTTC	CAISESSANSYEQYF
TRBV28	.	few	TRBJ1-1	14	TGTGCCGCGGGACCGGGCCCGGCGGACACTGAAGCTTTCTTT	CAAGPGPADTEAFF
TRBV10-3	TRBD1	.	TRBJ1-1	14	TGTGCCATCAGTCCGACAGGGATGAACACTGAAGCTTTCTTT	CAISPTGMNTEAFF
TRBV11-1	.	few	TRBJ2-3	12	TGTGCCAGCAGCTTGTCGGGGCCAACGCAGTATTTT	CASSLSGPTQYF
TRBV27	.	.	TRBJ2-1	14	TGTGCCAGCAGGAAGGACCGAATGCTTAGTGAGCAGTTCTTC	CASRKDRMLSEQFF
TRBV2	TRBD2	.	TRBJ2-3	15	TGTGCCAGCAGTGAGTACGGGGGGAGCACAGATACGCAGTATTTT	CASSEYGGSTDTQYF
TRBV28	TRBD1	.	TRBJ2-1	15	TGTGCCAGCAGTCCCTCGGGACAGGGCTACAATGAGCAGTTCTTC	CASSPSGQGYNEQFF